This T cell receptor (beta chain) comes out of a study of shared clonotypes between healthy human individuals. TCRdb keeps only in-frame clones here, not all; method: immunoSEQ multiplex PCR. The table lists about 2.4 million clones, under 95% of them singletons. CDR3 length: 15 amino acids. V lost 1 base, J lost 5 bases, and 14 bases lay in between. The germline V gene encodes CDR1 MNHNY and CDR2 SVGAGI (reference sequence). Material: naive CD4+ T cells from PBMCs. Subset specified: CD45RA+ positively selected. The source is a man aged 18 to 35 in good health. Some clones in this sample may be carry-over from other donors' samples. This chain joins TRBV6-6 and TRBJ1-2; D remains unclear. Here the CDR3 DNA reads TGTGCCAGCAGTTACTTGGAGAGCGGTAGATATGGCTACACCTTC. Its protein is CASSYLESGRYGYTF.